Listed here is a single TCR beta chain. Antigen specificity is unknown. This CDR3 is built from 18 residues. Trimming took off 1 base at V and 6 bases at J, with 22 bases between the two ends. Germline values: CDR1 SGHKS, CDR2 YYEKEE (reference sequence). Repertoires were generated with immunoSEQ multiplex PCR, while TCRdb's copy carries only in-frame clones and drops some. The sample includes 90,000 or so clones, roughly 92% of them seen just once. This specimen belongs to a study of Tregs in tolerant kidney transplant recipients. Findings of the study overall: The most relevant donor-specific Treg TCRbeta repertoire apparently came from expansion with activated donor B cells. No direct test of biological reproducibility was done here.

Unstimulated regulatory T cells (CD4+CD25+CD127-), CD4+CD25- non-regulatory cells, CD4 and CD8 cells were FACS-sorted from thawed PBMCs. This rearrangement joins TRBV5-5 to TRBJ2-2; perhaps TRBD2 as D (5 bases). The material sequenced was CD8+ T cells from blood. The clonotype comes from a human donor in good health. CDR3 DNA sequence: TGTGCCAGCAGCTTGAGTCGATTAGCGCCGATTGGGGCCGGGGAGCTGTTTTTT. Translating it yields CASSLSRLAPIGAGELFF.